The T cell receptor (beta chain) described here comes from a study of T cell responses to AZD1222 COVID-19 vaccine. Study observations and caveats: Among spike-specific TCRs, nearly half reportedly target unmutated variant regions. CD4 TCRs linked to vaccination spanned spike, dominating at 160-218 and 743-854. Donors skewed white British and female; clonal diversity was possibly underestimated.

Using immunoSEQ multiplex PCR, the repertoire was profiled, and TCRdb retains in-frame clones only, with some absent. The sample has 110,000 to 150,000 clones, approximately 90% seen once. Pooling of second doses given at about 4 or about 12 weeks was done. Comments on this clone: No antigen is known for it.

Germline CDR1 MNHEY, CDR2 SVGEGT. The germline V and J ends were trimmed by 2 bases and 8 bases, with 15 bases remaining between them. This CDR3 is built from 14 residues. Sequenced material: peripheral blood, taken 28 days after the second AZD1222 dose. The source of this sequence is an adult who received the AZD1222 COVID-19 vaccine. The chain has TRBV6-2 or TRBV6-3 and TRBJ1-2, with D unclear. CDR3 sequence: CASSYPPGRGGYTF. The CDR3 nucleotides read TGTGCCAGCAGTTACCCCCCCGGGCGAGGCGGCTACACCTTC.